This T cell receptor (beta chain) was captured by sequencing in a study of blood T cell repertoires in COVID-19 (dated by TCRdb to the early 2020s). Turning to the overall study: The collaborator samples originated in the United States, Italy and Spain and spanned the acute and convalescent phases of COVID-19. Sample metadata almost always included a de-identified subject ID, COVID-19 status, age in years and sex. The repertoires were released in a freely available public database intended as a resource for research on the immune response to SARS-CoV-2. The material from the prospective study consisted of cDNA or gDNA derived from T cells, B-cell-depleted T cells, or PBMCs. Where available, HLA class I and class II types were obtained from metadata supplied by the sample provider rather than from assay-based typing. The dataset comprised deeply sampled blood TCRbeta repertoires from subjects exposed to, actively infected with, or recovered from COVID-19. Samples were obtained from the ongoing ImmuneRACE study (first 160 participants) and from 1,254 subjects provided by 6 global collaborators. What the study reported, not specific to this receptor: Clinical and demographic metadata were provided uncurated, with the amount varying by source and participant.

With respect to this clone: Its cognate antigen has yet to be identified. Per-base quality was not reported, and no clone a single base away is much larger than it.

Participants in the prospective study were enrolled through a virtual design, were aged roughly 18 to 100 years, and lived in 24 United States geographic areas. In the prospective study, cohorts were assigned on the basis of participant-reported clinical history obtained from a screening survey and a study questionnaire. Recovered participants in ImmuneRACE Cohort 3 were defined by two consecutive negative NP/OP PCR tests, clearance by a healthcare professional, or resolution of symptoms. In the prospective study, mobile phlebotomists collected whole blood, serum and a nasopharyngeal or oropharyngeal swab from each participant. Participants in the prospective study had the option to provide additional blood draws and questionnaires over a roughly 2-month period. Blood samples from the prospective study were shipped frozen or at room temperature prior to DNA extraction. TCRbeta CDR3 regions were amplified from genomic DNA using the immunoSEQ Assay, a bias-controlled multiplex PCR. On the authors' methods: The number of nucleated cells in each sample was estimated from the amplification of reference gene primers within the assay. To quantify the absolute abundance of each unique TCRbeta CDR3 rearrangement, sequence reads were collapsed and filtered. Productive Simpson clonality was computed per sample as the square root of Simpson's diversity index over productive rearrangements. TCRdb stores this immuneACCESS table with in-frame sequences only. Part of the clones is absent; in the studies checked, under half of the shortfall reflects unresolved V genes, and no reason is known for the rest. V, J and clone size derive from that table, while D and trimming were established from the DNA sequence. The table for this sample lists approximately 150,000 clones; 84% of them were counted only once. Approximately 8% of the sample lies in the top ten.

Sequenced: PBMCs or T cells enriched from blood (not recorded which). The source is a woman aged 50 to 60 who had recovered from COVID-19.

For the CDR3, the sequence is CASSYVVAESSTDTQYF. The DNA sequence reads TGTGCCAGCAGTTATGTAGTAGCGGAATCTAGCACAGATACGCAGTATTTT. The chain is assembled from TRBV28 and TRBJ2-3; the D gene is perhaps TRBD2, on 6 matching bases. From the germline V gene, CDR1 is MDHEN and CDR2 is SYDVKM. The CDR3 measures 17 amino acids from cysteine to phenylalanine. Of all the DNA, just the CDR3 is kept, 51 bases in frame from base 1. V drops 4 bases and J drops 0 bases, leaving 17 bases in between.